This T cell receptor (beta chain) comes out of a study of identical twins. Findings and limits, study-wide: Abundant cord blood beta clonotypes carried fewer insertions; memory repertoires showed none.

As concerns this clonotype: Its antigen is unknown.

TCRdb ran MiXCR on the 5' RACE reads and lists one entry per CDR3 protein. The data hold around 280,000 distinct CDR3 sequences, with about 8.1% observed a single time. Trimming took 8 bases from V and 4 from J, leaving 11 bases between them. Germline V CDR1 and CDR2: MDHEN, SYDVKM. The length of the CDR3 is 13 residues. Separately, the same data were catalogued under a study of yellow fever vaccine responses in identical twins.

Material for sequencing was memory (CD45RO+) T cells sorted from blood. The chain recombines TRBV28 with TRBJ1-4; D remains unclear. This clonotype was obtained from a woman younger than 35 in good health. CDR3 bases: TGTGCCAGCCTTGAGGGTGTTAATGAAAAACTGTTTTTT. Translating gives CASLEGVNEKLFF.